This T cell receptor (beta chain) was recovered during a study of blood T cell repertoires in COVID-19. Assay used: immunoSEQ multiplex PCR; TCRdb lists only in-frame clones, some missing. The sample shows some 330,000 clones, 80% to 85% of them seen only once. This CDR3 comprises 14 residues. The germline gives CDR1 SNHLY, CDR2 FYNNEI. V shed 1 base and J shed 4 bases, with 8 bases lying between them. Among Cohort 3 donors, those recovered had two negative PCRs, clearance, or symptom resolution. This TCR came from a woman between 50 and 59 years old who had recovered from COVID-19. V gene TRBV2 combines with J gene TRBJ2-1; D call uncertain. What was sequenced was PBMCs or T cells enriched from blood (not recorded which). The DNA of the CDR3 is TGTGCCAGCAGTGAAGACCCCAGGTACAATGAGCAGTTCTTC. Its protein is CASSEDPRYNEQFF.